The 26 T cell receptor beta chains in this list originate from one sample, sequenced in a study of T cell responses to AZD1222 COVID-19 vaccine. The assay was immunoSEQ multiplex PCR, and TCRdb's table has in-frame clones only and misses some. The table shows 100,000 to 150,000 clones, with about nine tenths occurring only once. The sample consisted of peripheral blood, taken 28 days after the second AZD1222 dose. Every receptor here comes from an adult who received the AZD1222 COVID-19 vaccine.

The rearrangement uses TRBV2 and TRBJ2-7, with TRBD1 matching over 9 bases. Germline CDR1 reads SNHLY; CDR2 reads FYNNEI. This CDR3 spans 14 amino acids. V shed 5 bases, J shed 3 bases, and the junction held 5 bases outside the gene matches. The chain's CDR3 is CASSKRTGVYEQYF. CDR3 nucleotides: TGTGCCAGCAGTAAGAGGACAGGGGTCTACGAGCAGTACTTC.

The genes are TRBV25-1 and TRBJ1-2, with D tentatively TRBD1 (5 bases). Trimming cost V 2 bases and J 6 bases, with 22 bases left between them. There are 17 residues in the CDR3. CDR1 is MGHDK, CDR2 SYGVNS, per germline. CDR3 DNA sequence: TGTGCCAGCAGTGAAATTTCTTCCCCAGGGACCCGTCATGGCTACACCTTC. The encoded protein is CASSEISSPGTRHGYTF.

A single count supports this clone. The gene calls are TRBV12-5 and TRBJ2-3, with 7 nucleotides matching TRBD1. This CDR3 region has 15 residues. Germline CDR1 LGHNT, CDR2 FRNRAP. The junction had 7 bases not matched to a gene; V was cut back by 4 bases and J by 3 bases. CDR3 sequence: CASGSRGLRTDTQYF. The CDR3 coding sequence is TGTGCTAGTGGTTCAAGGGGGCTGAGGACAGATACGCAGTATTTT.

The chain has TRBV2 and TRBJ1-3; tentative D call: TRBD1 (6 bases). The CDR3 totals 16 residues. Germline V lookup: CDR1 SNHLY, CDR2 FYNNEI. V gave up 5 bases and J gave up 5 bases, with 19 bases separating them. The CDR3 DNA reads TGTGCCAGCAGTCCCGGGACACAGTTACTTCGAAACACCATATATTTT. Its translation: CASSPGTQLLRNTIYF. Based on the CDR3 plus reference TRBV2 and TRBJ1-3, the full variable domain is EPEVTQTPSHQVTQMGQEVILRCVPISNHLYFYWYRQILGQKVEFLVSFYNNEISEKSEIFDDQFSVERPDGSNFTLKIRSTKLEDSAMYFCASSPGTQLLRNTIYFGEGSWLTVV.

The V and J genes are TRBV9 and TRBJ1-5; the D is unclear. Trimming stripped 0 bases from V and 3 bases from J, with 4 bases between. This CDR3 has 13 residues. The germline V gene has CDR1 SGDLS and CDR2 YYNGEE. CDR3 region: CASSVAANQPQHF. In DNA, the CDR3 is TGTGCCAGCAGCGTAGCTGCCAATCAGCCCCAGCATTTT.

The chain combines TRBV18 with TRBJ1-4; no clear D gene. CDR3 length: 16 residues. The V gene's germline CDR1 is KGHSH and CDR2 LQKENI. The germline V and J ends were trimmed by 4 bases and 0 bases, with 12 bases remaining between them. The CDR3 nucleotides read TGTGCCAGCTCACGAGGGAACCCGGCAACTAATGAAAAACTGTTTTTT. Translating it yields CASSRGNPATNEKLFF.

This chain joins TRBV6-5 and TRBJ2-2; D is perhaps TRBD1 (5 bases). The germline CDR1 and CDR2 sequences are MNHEY and SVGAGI. This CDR3 has 14 amino acids. Trimming pared 8 bases from V and 3 bases from J, leaving 13 bases between. CDR3 residues: CASGRQSDTGELFF. The CDR3 region has the DNA TGTGCCAGCGGAAGACAGTCGGACACCGGGGAGCTGTTTTTT.

The V and J genes are TRBV29-1 and TRBJ2-1, with unresolved D. The CDR3 consists of 14 residues. Per germline, CDR1 SQVTM and CDR2 ANQGSEA. Trimming left V 4 bases short and J 3 bases short, with 13 bases between. Here the CDR3 DNA reads TGCAGCGTTGGGGAAATTGAGTTCTACAATGAGCAGTTCTTC. Translated, it gives CSVGEIEFYNEQFF.

This clone was detected only once. The gene calls are TRBV7-4 and TRBJ2-7, with D maybe TRBD1 (6 bases). V was shortened by 4 bases and J by 2 bases, with 21 bases between the two germline ends. Germline V CDR1 and CDR2: SGHVT, SQSDAQ. This CDR3 comprises 17 residues. The CDR3 sequence: CASSSIMGAGNPYEQYF. In DNA form, the CDR3 reads TGTGCCAGCAGCTCCATAATGGGGGCAGGAAATCCCTACGAGCAGTACTTC.

This chain uses TRBV4-1 with TRBJ2-7; D might be TRBD1 or TRBD2, each matching 5 bases. Germline CDR1 reads MGHRA; CDR2 reads YSYEKL. The germline V and J ends were trimmed by 3 bases and 8 bases, with 20 bases remaining between them. CDR3 size: 15 residues. The CDR3 DNA is TGCGCCAGCAGCCAGGCCGGGACCCTTGGGTACAAGCAGTACTTC. Its translation: CASSQAGTLGYKQYF.

The chain carries TRBV10-3 and TRBJ2-7, with 11 bases fitting TRBD2. The CDR3 consists of 14 residues. V shed 10 bases, J shed 2 bases, and the junction held 7 bases outside the gene matches. Germline CDR1 and CDR2: ENHRY and SYGVKD. The CDR3 is CATFGTSGTYEQYF. The CDR3 DNA reads as TGTGCCACCTTCGGGACTAGCGGAACCTACGAGCAGTACTTC.

The chain employs TRBV19 and TRBJ2-7; D is perhaps TRBD2 (5 bases). Germline lookup yields CDR1 LNHDA and CDR2 SQIVND (reference sequence). V was cut by 5 bases and J by 5 bases, with 16 bases left in between. The CDR3 runs to 14 residues. The CDR3 region is CASSSRTGWNEQYF. In nucleotides, the CDR3 is TGTGCCAGTAGTTCCCGGACGGGGTGGAACGAGCAGTACTTC.

The chain couples TRBV7-9 to TRBJ1-5; D not certain. The CDR3 has 15 residues. Trimming removed 4 bases at V and 2 bases at J, with 12 bases between. The germline gives CDR1 SEHNR, CDR2 FQNEAQ (reference sequence). The CDR3 loop is CASSSSVAGNQPQHF. The CDR3 DNA reads as TGTGCCAGCAGCTCTTCGGTCGCAGGCAATCAGCCCCAGCATTTT.

Remarks on this clone: Other DNA sequences of this sample code for an identical CDR3. The CDR3 region is CASSQVVSGNTIYF. The CDR3 coding sequence is TGTGCCAGCAGCCAGGTAGTGTCGGGAAACACCATATATTTT. The chain joins TRBV3-1 (or the pseudogene TRBV3-2) to TRBJ1-3; D remains ambiguous. V lost 3 bases, J lost 4 bases, and 10 bases lay in between. CDR1 and CDR2 (germline): LGHDT, YNNKEL (reference sequence). The CDR3 has 14 residues.

The chain carries TRBV24-1 and TRBJ2-7; 7 bases match TRBD1. After removal of 6 bases from V and 7 bases from J, the junction contained 8 bases not matched to a gene. CDR3 length equals 13 residues. Germline V gene data show CDR1 as KGHDR and CDR2 as SFDVKD. The CDR3 reads CATSQQGIGEQYF. For the CDR3, the DNA is TGTGCCACCAGTCAACAGGGGATAGGGGAGCAGTACTTC.

The J gene is TRBJ1-5, the V gene TRBV28; 7 bases align to TRBD1. The V segment lost 3 bases and the J segment 5 bases; nucleotides outside the gene matches: 10. This CDR3 has 16 amino acids. Germline V gene data show CDR1 as MDHEN and CDR2 as SYDVKM. Here the CDR3 reads CASSFQGGLGDQPQHF. The CDR3 nucleotides are TGTGCCAGCAGTTTTCAAGGGGGCCTAGGTGATCAGCCCCAGCATTTT.

The rearrangement uses TRBV6-5 and TRBJ1-2, with D unresolved. The germline CDR1 and CDR2 sequences are MNHEY and SVGAGI. This CDR3 contains 13 residues. V was pared by 7 bases and J by 4 bases, with 13 bases between. The CDR3 here is CASTSRPGYGYTF. For the CDR3, the DNA is TGTGCCAGCACCTCCAGACCGGGCTATGGCTACACCTTC.

The rearrangement joins TRBV15 to TRBJ2-4; D is possibly TRBD2 (5 bases). Trimming pared 0 bases from V and 8 bases from J, leaving 14 bases between. Germline CDR1 is LNHNV and CDR2 is YYDKDF (reference sequence). This CDR3 is 15 amino acids long. CDR3 DNA: TGTGCCACCAGCAGAGATCGATGGACTTGGGACATTCAGTACTTC. It yields the protein CATSRDRWTWDIQYF.

This clone was seen once. The gene calls are TRBV28 and TRBJ1-3; tentative D call: TRBD1 (5 bases). Germline-derived CDR1 and CDR2 are MDHEN and SYDVKM. The CDR3 runs to 15 residues. Trimming stripped 3 bases from V and 4 bases from J, with 13 bases between. DNA for the CDR3: TGTGCCAGCAGTTTCGGTGGGGCACTCGGAAACACCATATATTTT. It codes for CASSFGGALGNTIYF. Drawing the rest from reference TRBV28 and TRBJ1-3, the complete variable domain is DVKVTQSSRYLVKRTGEKVFLECVQDMDHENMFWYRQDPGLGLRLIYFSYDVKMKEKGDIPEGYSVSREKKERFSLILESASTNQTSMYLCASSFGGALGNTIYFGEGSWLTVV.

V is TRBV4-1 and J is TRBJ1-6; no reliable D call. V was trimmed by 3 bases and J by 4 bases, leaving 4 bases between them. This CDR3 is built from 13 residues. Germline assignment: CDR1 MGHRA and CDR2 YSYEKL. The CDR3, as DNA: TGCGCCAGCAGCCAGGATTATAATTCACCCCTCCACTTT. It encodes CASSQDYNSPLHF.

The chain is built from TRBV5-6 and TRBJ1-6; possibly TRBD1 for D (6 bases). The CDR3 spans 16 residues. Trimming cost V 0 bases and J 4 bases, with 11 bases left between them. The germline CDR1 and CDR2 sequences are SGHDT and YYEEEE. CDR3 nucleotides: TGTGCCAGCAGCTTGGGGCTGGACAGATATAATTCACCCCTCCACTTT. This translates into CASSLGLDRYNSPLHF.

J is TRBJ1-3 and V is TRBV5-1; tentatively, D is TRBD1 (5 bases). Germline CDR1 is SGHRS and CDR2 is YFSETQ. V was trimmed by 0 bases and J by 0 bases, leaving 10 bases between them. The CDR3 is 16 residues long. CDR3 protein: CASSLAAGNSGNTIYF. The CDR3 nucleotides are TGCGCCAGCAGCTTGGCCGCAGGGAACTCTGGAAACACCATATATTTT.

This clone was seen once. The J gene is TRBJ1-6, the V gene TRBV27, with 8 positions matching TRBD1. Germline loops: CDR1 MNHEY, CDR2 SMNVEV (reference sequence). The CDR3 length is 16 residues. V was pared by 4 bases and J by 1 base, with 3 bases of the junction left unmatched. In DNA form, the CDR3 reads TGTGCCAGCAGTTCAACAGGGGGGTCCTATAATTCACCCCTCCACTTT. It encodes CASSSTGGSYNSPLHF.

The chain joins TRBV10-3 to TRBJ2-7, with a tentative D call TRBD2 (6 bases). Trimming cost V 6 bases and J 5 bases, with 17 bases left between them. From germline, CDR1 is ENHRY and CDR2 SYGVKD. This CDR3 is built from 14 residues. The CDR3 here is CAIRPRGPGDEQYF. Here the CDR3 DNA reads TGTGCCATCAGGCCTAGGGGCCCGGGGGACGAGCAGTACTTC.

The chain has TRBV11-2 and TRBJ2-7, with 7 bases aligning to TRBD2. Per the germline V gene, CDR1 is SGHAT and CDR2 is FQNNGV. V gave up 0 bases and J gave up 4 bases; unmatched junction bases: 0. This CDR3 is 13 amino acids long. The CDR3 loop is CASSLELAYEQYF. CDR3 nucleotide sequence: TGTGCCAGCAGCTTAGAACTAGCGTACGAGCAGTACTTC.

The DNA for the CDR3 is TGTGCCAGCAGTGTGGCAGGGCAGTACTATGGCTACACCTTC. This gives the protein CASSVAGQYYGYTF. This chain links TRBV25-1 with TRBJ1-2, with a possible D match to TRBD1 (5 bases). The CDR3 is 14 amino acids. The germline gives CDR1 MGHDK, CDR2 SYGVNS. With 4 bases removed from V and 3 bases from J, the gap between germline ends came to 12 bases.